These T cell receptor beta chains were read from a single sample in a study of siplizumab effects on memory and regulatory T cells. The protocol was immunoSEQ multiplex PCR, while the TCRdb copy is restricted to in-frame clones and leaves out a portion. Of 100,000 or so clones listed, around nine tenths were seen once; the top ten hold 9.5% to 15%. Sequencing was performed on non-Treg CD4+ T cells sorted from blood. Every receptor here comes from a human donor in good health. The CDR3 runs from the conserved cysteine through the conserved F or W. Fields, in order: clone size, D gene, J gene, V gene, CDR3 DNA, CDR3 protein. A D gene is named only where the DNA matches it firmly. The size of a clone is reported for some rows only, either as once, few or many, or as a class for expanded clones.

- TRBD1 TRBJ1-1 TRBV28 TGTGCCAGCAGTTTTGAGGGGGCTAGCACTGAAGCTTTCTTT CASSFEGASTEAFF
- - TRBJ2-7 TRBV19 TGTGCCAGTAGTACCAGACAGGACAGCTCCTACGAGCAGTACTTC CASSTRQDSSYEQYF
- - TRBJ2-7 TRBV15 TGTGCCACCAGCAACCAAGGGGGACTAATCGGTCGGGAGCAGTACTTC CATSNQGGLIGREQYF
- - TRBJ2-7 TRBV7-9 TGTGCCAGCAGCTTAGCCACCAGCGGCGAGCAGTACTTC CASSLATSGEQYF
- - TRBJ2-3 TRBV6-6 TGTGCCAGCAGTTACTCGAAAGATACGCAGTATTTT CASSYSKDTQYF
- TRBD1 TRBJ2-5 TRBV6-1 TGTGCCAGCAGTGAATATGACAGGGGGAAAGAGACCCAGTACTTC CASSEYDRGKETQYF
- - TRBJ2-1 TRBV27 TGTGCCAGCACTATATTTCCGGGACCCCACAATGAGCAGTTCTTC CASTIFPGPHNEQFF
- TRBD2 TRBJ2-3 TRBV7-9 TGTGCCAGCAGCTTACCTCCGGGAGGAGAGTATTTT CASSLPPGGEYF
- - TRBJ1-1 TRBV7-9 TGTGCCAGCAGATTAGGACGGGCCACTGAAGCTTTCTTT CASRLGRATEAFF
once - TRBJ2-7 TRBV10-3 TGTGCCATCAGTGACCGAGGGGCTCACGAGCAGTACTTC CAISDRGAHEQYF
- TRBD1 TRBJ2-1 TRBV4-2 TGTGCCAGCAGCCCCCCTGCAGGGGGCGATGAGCAGTTCTTC CASSPPAGGDEQFF
- TRBD1 TRBJ1-2 TRBV5-1 TGCGCCAGCCGCCGGGACAGTTCTAGCTATGGCTACACCTTC CASRRDSSSYGYTF
once TRBD2 TRBJ2-7 TRBV18 TGTGCCAGCTCACGCAGACTAGCGGGAGACGAGCAGTACTTC CASSRRLAGDEQYF
- TRBD1 TRBJ2-5 TRBV10-2 TGCGCCAGCAGACGAGACAGGGTGGAGACCCAGTACTTC CASRRDRVETQYF
- TRBD2 TRBJ2-5 TRBV5-5 TGTGCCAGCAGTGGGAGCCTAGCGGGCGCAGAGACCCAGTACTTC CASSGSLAGAETQYF
- - TRBJ2-4 TRBV19 TGTGCCAGTAGTGGTCTAGCCAAAAACATTCAGTACTTC CASSGLAKNIQYF
once - TRBJ2-7 TRBV7-2 TGTGCCAGCAGCTTGCTCAATACTGGGGGCCTCCCAGACTTC CASSLLNTGGLPDF
- - TRBJ2-7 TRBV30 TGTGCCTGGAGTGTACGACGGGATCACGAGCAGTACTTC CAWSVRRDHEQYF
- - TRBJ2-3 TRBV2 TGTGCCAGCAGTGCTAGGCGGACGAGCACAGATACGCAGTATTTT CASSARRTSTDTQYF
- TRBD1 TRBJ2-1 TRBV5-1 TGCGCCAGCGGGACAGGGTTGGACAATGAGCAGTTCTTC CASGTGLDNEQFF
- - TRBJ1-1 TRBV7-8 TGTGCCAGCAGCTTAGTCGGTGCAGGGGTCACTGAAGCTTTCTTT CASSLVGAGVTEAFF
- - TRBJ2-7 TRBV30 TGTGCCTGGAGCCCCGGGGGCTCCTACGAGCAGTACTTC CAWSPGGSYEQYF
- TRBD1 TRBJ2-7 TRBV5-1 TGCGCCAGCAGCTTCATACGAGGGGGCCGCTACGAGCAGTACTTC CASSFIRGGRYEQYF
few TRBD1 TRBJ2-7 TRBV2 TGTGCCAGCAGCCCCCTCCCAGGGGGCGAGCAGTACTTC CASSPLPGGEQYF
- - TRBJ2-6 TRBV11-3 TGTGCCAGCAGCCCCAGTGGCGTATCTGGGGCCAACGTCCTGACTTTC CASSPSGVSGANVLTF
- - TRBJ1-2 TRBV30 TGTGCCTGGAGGGGCTCTTCTACCGGTGGCTACACCTTC CAWRGSSTGGYTF
- TRBD1 TRBJ1-2 TRBV29-1 TGCAGCGTAACCGGGACAGGGAGCTATGGCTACACCTTC CSVTGTGSYGYTF
- - TRBJ1-2 TRBV6-6 TGTGCCAGCAGGGGACTCGGGGGGCTGAACTATGGCTACACCTTC CASRGLGGLNYGYTF
- TRBD1 TRBJ2-3 TRBV11-3 TGTGCCAGCAGCACCGGGACAGGGGGACACACAGATACGCAGTATTTT CASSTGTGGHTDTQYF
medium-sized TRBD2 TRBJ2-5 TRBV19 TGTGCCAGTAGGAGGGCTAGCGGATTACAAGAGACCCAGTACTTC CASRRASGLQETQYF
once TRBD2 TRBJ2-7 TRBV9 TGTGCCTGGGAAGCGGGAGTATACGAGCAGTACTTC CAWEAGVYEQYF
- - TRBJ1-4 TRBV18 TGTGCCAGCTCACCACCGTCAGGGGCGGATGAAAAACTGTTTTTT CASSPPSGADEKLFF
- - TRBJ1-5 TRBV5-6 TGTGCCAGCAGCTTAAGGGGATATAGCAATCAGCCCCAGCATTTT CASSLRGYSNQPQHF
- - TRBJ1-2 TRBV6-5 TGTGCCAGCAGCCTCGACAGAGCCGTGAGGGGCTACACCTTC CASSLDRAVRGYTF
- TRBD2 TRBJ2-2 TRBV29-1 TGCAGCGTCCTGGGACTAGCGGGAGGGCGGACCGGGGAGCTGTTTTTT CSVLGLAGGRTGELFF
- - TRBJ2-5 TRBV2 TGTGCCAGCAGCCGGGACTGGGGGCGAGAGACCCAGTACTTC CASSRDWGRETQYF
- - TRBJ2-2 TRBV7-2 TGTGCCAGCACCAAAATAGGGATAGGATCGAACACCGGGGAGCTGTTTTTT CASTKIGIGSNTGELFF
- TRBD1 TRBJ2-7 TRBV7-2 TGTGCCAGCAGCGGACAGGGGGCCTACGAGCAGTACTTC CASSGQGAYEQYF
- TRBD2 TRBJ2-5 TRBV11-3 TGTGCCAGCAGCTTAGATCCTTCACTAGCGGGAGAGGTGGAGACCCAGTACTTC CASSLDPSLAGEVETQYF
- - TRBJ1-5 TRBV10-3 TGTGCCATCAGTCGGACCTGGGATAGCAATCAGCCCCAGCATTTT CAISRTWDSNQPQHF
- - TRBJ1-1 TRBV28 TGTGCCAGCAGTTTATTGGTGGGGGTGAACACTGAAGCTTTCTTT CASSLLVGVNTEAFF
- - TRBJ2-3 TRBV29-1 TGCAGCGTTAACACAGATACGCAGTATTTT CSVNTDTQYF
once - TRBJ2-3 TRBV30 TGTGCCTACGGAGATACGCAGTATTTT CAYGDTQYF
- - TRBJ2-3 TRBV5-8 TGTGCCAGCACCTACGGCACAGATACGCAGTATTTT CASTYGTDTQYF
- - TRBJ2-5 TRBV6-6 TGTGCCAGCAGCCCACAGGGTTTCGAGACCCAGTACTTC CASSPQGFETQYF
once TRBD1 TRBJ1-2 TRBV4-2 TGTGCCAGCAGCCCCAGTGGAGGACAGGGGGATCTCTATGGCTACACCTTC CASSPSGGQGDLYGYTF
- TRBD1 TRBJ2-6 TRBV25-1 TGTGCCAGCAGTGGGGAACAGGGGCCTGGGGCCAACGTCCTGACTTTC CASSGEQGPGANVLTF
- - TRBJ1-5 TRBV28 TGTGCCAGCAGTTCGCAGAAATATAGCAATCAGCCCCAGCATTTT CASSSQKYSNQPQHF
- - TRBJ1-1 TRBV28 TGTGCCAGCAGTTTCGTGGCTGTGAACACTGAAGCTTTCTTT CASSFVAVNTEAFF
- TRBD2 TRBJ2-1 TRBV11-2 TGTGCCAGCAGCCCGACTAGCGGGTCCTACAATGAGCAGTTCTTC CASSPTSGSYNEQFF
- TRBD1 TRBJ1-1 TRBV11-3 TGTGCCAGCAGCCCACAGGGGGCGAACACTGAAGCTTTCTTT CASSPQGANTEAFF
- - TRBJ2-1 TRBV4-2 TGTGCCAGCAGCCAACGCCTGGGGGCACCAACCACCTCAGGTGAGCAGTTCTTC CASSQRLGAPTTSGEQFF